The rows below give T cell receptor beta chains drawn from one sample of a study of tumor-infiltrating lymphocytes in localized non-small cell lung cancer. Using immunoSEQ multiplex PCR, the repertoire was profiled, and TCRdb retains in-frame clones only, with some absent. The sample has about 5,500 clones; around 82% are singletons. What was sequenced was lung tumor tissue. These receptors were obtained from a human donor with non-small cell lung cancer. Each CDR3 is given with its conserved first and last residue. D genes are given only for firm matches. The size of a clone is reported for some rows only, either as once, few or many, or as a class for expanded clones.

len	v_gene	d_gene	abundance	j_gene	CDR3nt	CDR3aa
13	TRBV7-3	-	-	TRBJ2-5	TGTGCCAGCCGGCGGTCTCTGGAAGAGACCCAGTACTTC	CASRRSLEETQYF
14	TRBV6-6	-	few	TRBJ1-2	TGTGCCAGCAGTTATCTTGCCCTCTGGTATGGCTACACCTTC	CASSYLALWYGYTF
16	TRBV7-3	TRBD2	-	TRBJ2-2	TGTGCCAGCAGCTTAATCGGCGGGGGGGCCCCTGGGGAGCTGTTTTTT	CASSLIGGGAPGELFF
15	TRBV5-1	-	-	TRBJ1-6	TGCGCCAGCAGCTTGGTAGCAGCCGGTAATTCACCCCTCCACTTT	CASSLVAAGNSPLHF
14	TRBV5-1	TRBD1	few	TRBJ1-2	TGCGCCAGCAGCTCGCGGGGGACAGGCGATGGCTACACCTTC	CASSSRGTGDGYTF
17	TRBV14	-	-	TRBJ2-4	TGTGCCAGCAGCCAAGCGACTACTTCAATAGCCAAAAACATTCAGTACTTC	CASSQATTSIAKNIQYF
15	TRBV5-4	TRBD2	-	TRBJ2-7	TGTGCCAGCAGCTCAGAGGCTAGCGGGAAATACGAGCAGTACTTC	CASSSEASGKYEQYF
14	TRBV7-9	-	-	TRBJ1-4	TGTGCCAGCAGCTTAGAGACAGTCAATGAAAAACTGTTTTTT	CASSLETVNEKLFF
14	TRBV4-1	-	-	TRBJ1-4	TGCGCCAGCAGCCACTCGACCTATAATGAAAAACTGTTTTTT	CASSHSTYNEKLFF
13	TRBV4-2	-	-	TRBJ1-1	TGTGCCAGCAGCCAAGGAGATTACACTGAAGCTTTCTTT	CASSQGDYTEAFF
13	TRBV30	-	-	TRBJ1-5	TGTGCCTGGAGTCCACAGGCACATCAGCCCCAGCATTTT	CAWSPQAHQPQHF
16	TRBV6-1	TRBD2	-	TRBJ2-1	TGTGCCAGCAGTGATACTAGCGGGTCATCCTACAATGAGCAGTTCTTC	CASSDTSGSSYNEQFF
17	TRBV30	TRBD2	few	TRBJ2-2	TGTGCCTGGAGCCCCTGGTCTAGCGGGGCGAACACCGGGGAGCTGTTTTTT	CAWSPWSSGANTGELFF
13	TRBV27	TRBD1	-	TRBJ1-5	TGTGCCAGCAGCACAGGGGGCAATCAGCCCCAGCATTTT	CASSTGGNQPQHF